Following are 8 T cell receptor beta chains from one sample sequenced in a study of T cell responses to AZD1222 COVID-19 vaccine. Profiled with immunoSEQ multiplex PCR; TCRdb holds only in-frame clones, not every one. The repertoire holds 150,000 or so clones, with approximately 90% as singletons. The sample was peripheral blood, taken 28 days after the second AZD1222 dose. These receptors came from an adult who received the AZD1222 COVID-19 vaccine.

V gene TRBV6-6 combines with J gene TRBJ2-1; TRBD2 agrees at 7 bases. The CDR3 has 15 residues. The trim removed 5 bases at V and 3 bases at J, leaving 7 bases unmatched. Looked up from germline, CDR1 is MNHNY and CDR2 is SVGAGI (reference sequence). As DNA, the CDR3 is TGTGCCAGCAGTATTCAGAGCGGGGACTACAATGAGCAGTTCTTC. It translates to CASSIQSGDYNEQFF.

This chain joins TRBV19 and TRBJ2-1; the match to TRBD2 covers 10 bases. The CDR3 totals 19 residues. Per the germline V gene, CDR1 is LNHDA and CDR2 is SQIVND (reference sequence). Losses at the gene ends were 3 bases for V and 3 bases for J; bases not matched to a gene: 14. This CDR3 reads CASSMVLAGDSSFYNEQFF. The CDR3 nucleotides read TGTGCCAGTAGTATGGTCCTAGCGGGAGACAGCTCGTTCTACAATGAGCAGTTCTTC.

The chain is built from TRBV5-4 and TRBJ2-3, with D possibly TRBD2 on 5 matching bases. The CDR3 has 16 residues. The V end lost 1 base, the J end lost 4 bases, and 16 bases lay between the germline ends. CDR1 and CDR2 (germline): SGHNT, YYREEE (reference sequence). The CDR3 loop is CASSLPVSGSADTQYF. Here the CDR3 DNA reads TGTGCCAGCAGCTTGCCGGTTTCGGGATCGGCAGATACGCAGTATTTT.

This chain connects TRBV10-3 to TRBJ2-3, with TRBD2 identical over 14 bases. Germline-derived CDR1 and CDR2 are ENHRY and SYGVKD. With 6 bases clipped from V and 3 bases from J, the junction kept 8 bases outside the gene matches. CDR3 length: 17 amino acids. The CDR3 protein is CAIRVTSGRAETDTQYF. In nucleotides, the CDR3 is TGTGCCATCAGGGTGACTAGCGGGAGGGCCGAGACAGATACGCAGTATTTT.

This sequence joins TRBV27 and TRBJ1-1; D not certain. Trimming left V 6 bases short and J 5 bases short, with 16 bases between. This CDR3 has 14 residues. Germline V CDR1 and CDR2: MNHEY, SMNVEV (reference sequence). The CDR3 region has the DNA TGTGCCAGCAGCCAATTACAGAGGGATACTGAAGCTTTCTTT. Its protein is CASSQLQRDTEAFF.

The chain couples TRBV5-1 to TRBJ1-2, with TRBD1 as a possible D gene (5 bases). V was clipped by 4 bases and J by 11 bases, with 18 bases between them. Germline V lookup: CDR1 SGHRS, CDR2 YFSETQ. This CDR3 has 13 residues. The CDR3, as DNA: TGCGCCAGCAGCCCACTAGCGGGGGACTCTTACACCTTC. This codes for CASSPLAGDSYTF. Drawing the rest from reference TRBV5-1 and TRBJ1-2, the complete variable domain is KAGVTQTPRYLIKTRGQQVTLSCSPISGHRSVSWYQQTPGQGLQFLFEYFSETQRNKGNFPGRFSGRQFSNSRSEMNVSTLELGDSALYLCASSPLAGDSYTFGSGTRLTVV.

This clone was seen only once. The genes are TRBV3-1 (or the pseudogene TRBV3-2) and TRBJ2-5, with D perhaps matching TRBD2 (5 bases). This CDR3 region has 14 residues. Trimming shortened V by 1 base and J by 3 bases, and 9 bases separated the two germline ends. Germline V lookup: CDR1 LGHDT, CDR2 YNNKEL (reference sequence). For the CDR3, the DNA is TGTGCCAGCAGCCAAGTCCTAGCTAAAGAGACCCAGTACTTC. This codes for CASSQVLAKETQYF.

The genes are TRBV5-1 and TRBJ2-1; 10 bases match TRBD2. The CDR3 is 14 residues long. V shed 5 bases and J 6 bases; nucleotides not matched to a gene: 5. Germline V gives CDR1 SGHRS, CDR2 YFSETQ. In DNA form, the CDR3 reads TGCGCCAGCAGTCCTCTAGCGGGAGTCAATGAGCAGTTCTTC. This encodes CASSPLAGVNEQFF.